A selection of T cell receptor beta chains follows, all from one sample in a study of spatial heterogeneity in lung cancer. MiXCR, run by TCRdb on the 5' RACE reads, gives a single entry per CDR3 protein. The sample contains about 38,000 distinct CDR3 sequences, roughly 8% of which appear only once. Sequencing was performed on PBMCs, taken at surgery. Every receptor here comes from a male donor with early-stage non-small cell lung cancer. Each CDR3 is given with its conserved first and last residue. Each record gives: V gene, J gene, D gene, clone size, CDR3 DNA, CDR3 protein. The D gene is left open where the match is weak. Clone size is stated in some rows and not others, as once, few, many or a class when expanded.

TRBV7-9	TRBJ1-2	TRBD1	many	TGTGCCAGCAGCTCCTCCCGCGGACAGGAGATCTATGGCTACACCTTC	CASSSSRGQEIYGYTF
TRBV6-5	TRBJ1-5	TRBD1	-	TGTGCCAGCAGTTACACCGGACAGGGCGGACAGCCCCAGCATTTT	CASSYTGQGGQPQHF
TRBV7-9	TRBJ1-2	-	many	TGTGCCAGCAGCTTAGCGCGCGGCAGTCAAGCGCGTGGCTACACCTTC	CASSLARGSQARGYTF
TRBV4-3	TRBJ2-1	TRBD2	many	TGCGCCAGCAGCCAAGATCTATCCAGCGGGAGGGCAAATGAGCAGTTCTTC	CASSQDLSSGRANEQFF
TRBV11-2	TRBJ1-4	-	many	TGTGCCAGCAGCTTAGACGGGGTTGGTGAAAAACTGTTTTTT	CASSLDGVGEKLFF
TRBV7-9	TRBJ1-1	-	-	TGTGCCAGCAGCTTAAGGACACCTGAAGCTTTCTTT	CASSLRTPEAFF
TRBV7-3	TRBJ2-3	-	-	TGTGCCAGCAGCTTAACGGGTGGATGGACAGATACGCAGTATTTT	CASSLTGGWTDTQYF
TRBV7-9	TRBJ2-2	-	-	TGTGCCAGCAGCTTCGGGGTCGGGACGTTGAACACCGGGGAGCTGTTTTTT	CASSFGVGTLNTGELFF
TRBV5-1	TRBJ1-1	TRBD1	many	TGCGCCAGCAGCTTACTTACAGGGGTCGGCACTGAAGCTTTCTTT	CASSLLTGVGTEAFF
TRBV6-2/TRBV6-3	TRBJ2-2	-	few	TGTGCCAGCAGAGACGGAGGGGGAACCGGGGAGCTGTTTTTT	CASRDGGGTGELFF
TRBV11-3	TRBJ1-1	-	many	TGTGCCAGCAGCTTCCAAGAGAACACTGAAGCTTTCTTT	CASSFQENTEAFF
TRBV20-1	TRBJ2-3	-	many	TGCAGTGCCCAACCTGGGGGCTGGGCAGATACGCAGTATTTT	CSAQPGGWADTQYF
TRBV20-1	TRBJ1-5	TRBD1	many	TGCAGTGCTAGGAGGAGGGGGCCCAATCAGCCCCAGCATTTT	CSARRRGPNQPQHF
TRBV2	TRBJ2-7	TRBD1	many	TGTGCCACTCGGACAGGCCTATGGGACGAGCAGTACTTC	CATRTGLWDEQYF
TRBV7-9	TRBJ1-1	-	few	TGTGCCAGCAGCTTAGGGATGCTCTCTGATATGAACACTGAAGCTTTCTTT	CASSLGMLSDMNTEAFF
TRBV5-6	TRBJ2-3	TRBD1	many	TGTGCCAGTCAGGGGGCTTCAGATACGCAGTATTTT	CASQGASDTQYF
TRBV24-1	TRBJ2-3	-	many	TGTGCCACCGAATCAGGATGGACAGATACGCAGTATTTT	CATESGWTDTQYF
TRBV4-3	TRBJ1-4	-	many	TGCGCCAGCAGCCAAGATTGGGGCAGGAATGAAAAACTGTTTTTT	CASSQDWGRNEKLFF
TRBV18	TRBJ2-2	-	many	TGTGCCAGCTCACCACAGAGACAGTCGAACACCGGGGAGCTGTTTTTT	CASSPQRQSNTGELFF
TRBV12-3/TRBV12-4	TRBJ2-1	TRBD2	many	TGTGCCAGCAGTTTAAGTCGGCTAGCGGGAGTCTATGAGCAGTTCTTC	CASSLSRLAGVYEQFF
TRBV21-1	TRBJ2-5	-	many	TGTGCCAGCACGCAGGGGAAAGAAGAGACCCAGTACTTC	CASTQGKEETQYF
TRBV20-1	TRBJ2-1	TRBD1	-	TGCAGTGGGAAAAAGGACAGGGTTTACGGTGAGCAGTTCTTC	CSGKKDRVYGEQFF
TRBV18	TRBJ2-3	-	many	TGTGCCAGCTCACCATCTTACGGGGGCCCAGATACGCAGTATTTT	CASSPSYGGPDTQYF
TRBV5-1	TRBJ2-3	-	many	TGTGCCAGCAGTTTTAGCACAGATACGCAGTATTTT	CASSFSTDTQYF
TRBV20-1	TRBJ1-5	-	many	TGCAGTGCTAGAGAGCCGACGGGGAATCAGCCCCAGCATTTT	CSAREPTGNQPQHF
TRBV6-2/TRBV6-3	TRBJ1-5	-	many	TGTGCCAGCAGGTGGAGTGGGCAGCCCCAGCATTTT	CASRWSGQPQHF
TRBV29-1	TRBJ2-7	-	many	TGCAGCGTTGAAGATCGCGGAGGACGGCAGTACTTC	CSVEDRGGRQYF
TRBV4-2	TRBJ2-7	-	many	TGTGCCAGCAGCCCGGGACCCAAAGGGGTATACGAGCAGTACTTC	CASSPGPKGVYEQYF
TRBV6-5	TRBJ1-5	-	-	TGTGCCAGCAGTTACCAGGATAGCAATCAGCCCCAGCATTTT	CASSYQDSNQPQHF
TRBV12-3/TRBV12-4	TRBJ2-7	TRBD1	many	TGTGCCAGCAGTCGGGGACAGGGCTACGAGCAGTACTTC	CASSRGQGYEQYF
TRBV29-1	TRBJ2-2	TRBD2	few	TGCAGCGTTGAACTAGCGGGAGGGAAGGTCTCCGGGGAGCTGTTTTTT	CSVELAGGKVSGELFF
TRBV7-9	TRBJ2-1	-	many	TGTGCCAGCAGCTTAAGGCAGGGTTCATACAATGAGCAGTTCTTC	CASSLRQGSYNEQFF
TRBV10-3	TRBJ2-5	-	-	TGTGCCATCAGTGAAGAGCCGGGAGAGACCCAGTACTTC	CAISEEPGETQYF
TRBV7-3	TRBJ2-3	-	many	TGTGCCAGCAGCTTAACGGGGACTACGCAGTATTTT	CASSLTGTTQYF
TRBV14	TRBJ2-3	-	many	TGTGCCAGCAGCCAAATGGTGACAGATACGCAGTATTTT	CASSQMVTDTQYF
TRBV5-1	TRBJ1-2	TRBD1	many	TGCGCCAGCAGCTTGGGACAGGGCGCCGGCTACACCTTC	CASSLGQGAGYTF
TRBV6-5	TRBJ2-7	-	few	TGTGCCAGCAGGCTCACAAGGGGGGAGCAGTACTTC	CASRLTRGEQYF
TRBV20-1	TRBJ2-5	TRBD1	many	TGCAGTGCTAGAGACCCGGGACAGGGGTCAGAGACCCAGTACTTC	CSARDPGQGSETQYF
TRBV5-4	TRBJ2-1	TRBD2	-	TGTGCCAGCAGTACCGGGACTACTGGTGAGCAGTTCTTC	CASSTGTTGEQFF
TRBV3-1	TRBJ2-3	-	-	TGTGCCTGCCGGGGACCAGATACGCAGTATTTT	CACRGPDTQYF